This T cell receptor (beta chain) is from a study of T and B cells in COVID-19 patients. Background on the study: COVID-19 patients gave peripheral blood either during active infection or after recovery.

TRB rearrangements were amplified by multiplex PCR with BIOMED2 TRB-A/B primers. In TCRdb, the multiplex PCR reads were re-called with MiXCR into one record per CDR3 protein. The sample yields roughly 23,000 distinct CDR3 sequences, approximately 29% seen once. Study-wide results and caveats: Patients with COVID-19 reportedly showed strongly skewed T cell receptor beta variable and joining gene usage. Highly clonal in active COVID-19, TRB repertoires exceeded healthy-donor diversity and richness at recovery. Exclusive to the recovered cohort were some 2,300 TCR clusters, over 25 of them with low generation probability.

Blood genomic DNA input for TRB amplification was 250-500 ng. Comment on this clonotype: Its antigen is as yet unknown.

Germline V gene lookup returns CDR1 SQVTM and CDR2 ANQGSEA. The CDR3 contains 13 residues. Trimming stripped 7 bases from V and 2 bases from J, with 11 bases between. The receptor comes from a human donor who had recovered from COVID-19. The source material was blood. The chain has TRBV29-1 and TRBJ2-2; weak D call: TRBD2 (5 bases). The CDR3 loop is CSAVRGNTGELFF. The CDR3 coding sequence is TGCAGCGCCGTCCGGGGAAACACCGGGGAGCTGTTTTTT.